This note documents a single T cell receptor beta chain sequence. Its antigen is undetermined. TCRdb re-analysed the reads in MiXCR, keeping a single row per CDR3 protein. The sample lists nearly 700,000 distinct CDR3 sequences, roughly 33% seen once, with about 20% in the top ten. The data were obtained in a study of T cell repertoires in cytomegalovirus infection. On the study more broadly: Recently identified HLA-C-restricted CMV epitopes and well-studied HLA-B-restricted CMV epitopes were used by the study. Study-level points and caveats: Dominant in the ex vivo response were TCR beta clonotypes restricted by HLA-C and specific for CMV.

This specimen consisted of cultured PBMCs, obtained from culture after CMV antigen stimulation. This TCR derives from a human donor in good health (CMV status not recorded). Some clones in this sample may be carry-over from other donors' samples.

CDR3 DNA: TGCAGTGCTAGAGATGGACAGGGGGCGACAGATACGCAGTATTTT. Protein: CSARDGQGATDTQYF. The chain has TRBV20-1 and TRBJ2-3; 11 nucleotides align to TRBD1. Germline CDR1 reads DFQATT; CDR2 reads SNEGSKA (reference sequence). Trimming at V came to 0 bases and at J to 3 bases, leaving 2 bases not matched to a gene. The CDR3 runs to 15 residues.